This T cell receptor beta chain was captured in a study of T-cell reconstitution after alpha-beta-depleted transplantation in children. Study-wide results and limits: Once a year had passed after transplant, T-cell counts and diversity came mostly from newly produced T cells. Surviving recipient T cells and thymic progenitors accounted for the high day-60 TCRbeta diversity observed in some patients.

The sample holds many counts of this clonotype. Its matching antigen is unknown. A TCRbeta library incorporating unique molecular identifiers was prepared. TCRdb reprocessed the PCR reads with MiXCR, giving one entry per CDR3 protein. The profile shows almost 500,000 distinct CDR3 sequences, approximately 10% of them singletons. Trimming removed 4 bases from V and 4 bases from J; junction bases left unmatched: 3. Germline V gene sequence: CDR1 SGHRS, CDR2 YFSETQ. The CDR3 is 14 amino acids. This sequence originates from a child aged 2 to 10 with inherited bone marrow failure, due to receive a stem cell transplant. The sample consisted of PBMCs, taken before TCRalphabeta/CD19-depleted stem cell transplant. The V and J genes are TRBV5-1 and TRBJ1-4; 8 positions agree with TRBD1. CDR3 sequence: CASSPGQGNEKLFF. The DNA for the CDR3 is TGCGCCAGCAGCCCAGGACAGGGTAATGAAAAACTGTTTTTT.